This T cell receptor beta chain derives from a study of CD8 T cells in Susac syndrome. With random hexamers, about 0.5 to 1 ug RNA was reverse transcribed. TCRdb re-analysed the immunoSEQ multiplex PCR reads in MiXCR, keeping a single row per CDR3 protein. The sample holds 150,000 to 200,000 distinct CDR3 sequences; around 96% are singletons and the top ten take 0.13% to 0.15%. V dropped 0 bases and J dropped 0 bases, with 11 bases sitting between them. This CDR3 spans 15 amino acids. Germline V gives CDR1 DFQATT, CDR2 SNEGSKA (reference sequence). The T cells that were sequenced for TCR beta were CD8+ and CD4+ cells from blood. Through negative isolation, CD4+ and CD8+ T cells were obtained, while TEMRA cells were enriched using FACS.

The sample comprised CD4+ T cells from PBMCs. The clonotype was recovered from a human donor in good health. This chain connects TRBV20-1 to TRBJ2-5; D not resolved. The CDR3 here is CSARDTAPYQETQYF. In nucleotides, the CDR3 is TGCAGTGCTAGAGACACAGCTCCGTACCAAGAGACCCAGTACTTC.